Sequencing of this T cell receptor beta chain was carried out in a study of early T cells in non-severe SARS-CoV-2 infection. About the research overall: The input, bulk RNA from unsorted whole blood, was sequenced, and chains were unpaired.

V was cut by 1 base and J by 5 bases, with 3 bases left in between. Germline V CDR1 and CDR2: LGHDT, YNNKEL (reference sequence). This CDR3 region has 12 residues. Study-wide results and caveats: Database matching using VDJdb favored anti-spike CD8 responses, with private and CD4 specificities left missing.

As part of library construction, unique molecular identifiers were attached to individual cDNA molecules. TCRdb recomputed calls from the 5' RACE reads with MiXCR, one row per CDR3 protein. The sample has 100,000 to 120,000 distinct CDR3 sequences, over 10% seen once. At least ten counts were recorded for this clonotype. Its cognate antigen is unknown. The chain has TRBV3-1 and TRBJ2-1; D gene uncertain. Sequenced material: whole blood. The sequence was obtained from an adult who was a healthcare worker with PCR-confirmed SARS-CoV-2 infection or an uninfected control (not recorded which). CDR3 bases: TGTGCCAGCAGCCAAGCGGACAATGAGCAGTTCTTC. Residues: CASSQADNEQFF.